These 16 T cell receptor beta chains were all obtained from the same sample, sequenced in a study of T cell repertoires in cytomegalovirus infection. These receptors' antigens are unknown. TCRdb re-called the reads with MiXCR, one entry per CDR3 protein. The data show nearly 700,000 distinct CDR3 sequences, roughly 36% seen once. The input for sequencing was cultured PBMCs, taken from culture after CMV antigen stimulation. The receptors were gathered from a human donor in good health (CMV status not recorded). Some clones in this sample may be carry-over from other donors' samples.

This clonotype was observed a handful of times. The chain uses TRBV12-3 or TRBV12-4 and TRBJ2-1; 8 bases line up with TRBD2. This CDR3 region has 16 residues. V shed 2 bases, J shed 4 bases, and the junction held 7 bases outside the gene matches. The CDR3 coding sequence is TGTGCCAGCAGTTTATCAGCGGGGGACCGGTACAATGAGCAGTTCTTC. Protein: CASSLSAGDRYNEQFF.

This clonotype occurred a few times. The V call is TRBV20-1, the J call TRBJ2-7; the D is unclear. The V end was cut by 1 base, the J end by 5 bases, with 9 bases between. This CDR3 has 12 residues. Germline CDR1 is DFQATT and CDR2 is SNEGSKA (reference sequence). The CDR3 bases are TGCAGTGCTAGAGCCCCTGGAAACGAGCAGTACTTC. Its translation: CSARAPGNEQYF.

This chain links TRBV12-3 or TRBV12-4 with TRBJ1-3, with D perhaps TRBD1 (5 bases). Trimming stripped 6 bases from V and 0 bases from J, with 9 bases between. The CDR3 contains 14 residues. CDR3 in DNA: TGTGCCAGCAGACAGGCTTTCTCTGGAAACACCATATATTTT. Protein sequence: CASRQAFSGNTIYF.

In this sample, this clonotype turned up a few times. The rearrangement joins TRBV7-3 to TRBJ1-6; D is ambiguous. The CDR3 sequence is 15 residues long. Trimming left V 0 bases short and J 10 bases short, with 13 bases between. The V gene's germline CDR1 is SGHTA and CDR2 FQGTGA. Here the CDR3 reads CASSLTWRGNSPLHF. The CDR3 DNA reads as TGTGCCAGCAGCTTAACCTGGAGAGGCAACTCACCCCTCCACTTT.

This clonotype was seen repeatedly, ten times or more. J is TRBJ2-7 and V is TRBV7-2, with 10 bases matching TRBD1. The CDR3 sequence is 14 residues long. Trimming removed 5 bases from V and 5 bases from J; junction bases left unmatched: 6. From germline, CDR1 is SGHTA and CDR2 FQGNSA. The CDR3 nucleotides read TGTGCCAGCAGCCCCGGGACAGGGGTCGACGAGCAGTACTTC. Protein: CASSPGTGVDEQYF.

This chain joins TRBV4-1 and TRBJ2-7, with 7 bases fitting TRBD2. The CDR3 has 15 amino acids. Trimming cost V 1 base and J 1 base; bases outside gene matches: 4. Germline V lookup: CDR1 MGHRA, CDR2 YSYEKL. The CDR3 bases are TGCGCCAGCAGCCAAGGCTGGGGGGGATCCTACGAGCAGTACTTC. This codes for CASSQGWGGSYEQYF.

This clonotype was recorded a few times. The DNA of the CDR3 is TGTGCCAGCAGTTTCTCGACAGCGGGGGTTCACAATGAGCAGTTCTTC. It is translated as CASSFSTAGVHNEQFF. The chain recombines TRBV6-6 with TRBJ2-1, with TRBD2 identical over 8 bases. CDR1 and CDR2 from the germline V gene are MNHNY and SVGAGI (reference sequence). The CDR3 length is 16 residues. The V and J ends lost 4 bases and 5 bases, in that order; junction bases with no gene match: 10.

This clonotype was recorded a few times. The CDR3 spells CASSGQGGGYNEQFF. The CDR3 DNA sequence: TGTGCCAGCAGCGGACAGGGGGGGGGATACAATGAGCAGTTCTTC. This chain uses TRBV7-2 with TRBJ2-1, with 10 bases identical to TRBD1. The CDR3 extends over 15 amino acids. Per the germline V gene, CDR1 is SGHTA and CDR2 is FQGNSA. Trimming took 5 bases from V and 4 from J; bases not matched to a gene: 5.

This clonotype was recorded at least ten times. The V call is TRBV7-6, the J call TRBJ1-4; D is ambiguous. V was pared by 6 bases and J by 4 bases, with 15 bases between. CDR1 and CDR2 from the germline V gene are SGHVS and FNYEAQ. The CDR3 spans 15 residues. CDR3 sequence reads: CASSQRPGNNEKLFF. CDR3 DNA: TGTGCCAGCAGTCAAAGACCGGGGAATAATGAAAAACTGTTTTTT. Drawing the rest from reference TRBV7-6 and TRBJ1-4, the complete variable domain is GAGVSQSPRYKVTKRGQDVALRCDPISGHVSLYWYRQALGQGPEFLTYFNYEAQQDKSGLPNDRFSAERPEGSISTLTIQRTEQRDSAMYRCASSQRPGNNEKLFFGSGTQLSVL.

This sequence joins TRBV29-1 and TRBJ2-5; the match to TRBD1 covers 10 bases. The CDR3 length is 15 residues. V dropped 5 bases and J dropped 5; count of bases not matched to a gene: 11. Germline V gene data show CDR1 as SQVTM and CDR2 as ANQGSEA. The CDR3 reads CSVLKGQGNPETQYF. The CDR3 DNA follows: TGCAGCGTTCTAAAGGGACAGGGGAATCCGGAGACCCAGTACTTC.

The chain combines TRBV5-1 with TRBJ2-1; 11 bases match TRBD2. Germline V gene sequence: CDR1 SGHRS, CDR2 YFSETQ. The CDR3 totals 15 residues. With 6 bases clipped from V and 5 bases from J, the junction kept 7 bases outside the gene matches. In DNA, the CDR3 is TGCGCCAGCACCAGGGGGACTAGCGGCCACAATGAGCAGTTCTTC. It translates to CASTRGTSGHNEQFF.

The gene calls are TRBV7-8 and TRBJ2-7, with no clear D. Germline CDR1 is SGHVS and CDR2 is FQNEAQ. V gave up 3 bases and J gave up 0 bases, with 12 bases separating them. The CDR3 is 15 amino acids. The CDR3 region is CASSFSQINSYEQYF. The DNA for the CDR3 is TGTGCCAGCAGCTTTTCCCAGATTAACTCCTACGAGCAGTACTTC.

At least ten counts were recorded for this clonotype. The chain couples TRBV7-2 to TRBJ1-2, with 8 bases that match TRBD1. The V gene's germline CDR1 is SGHTA and CDR2 FQGNSA. The ends lost 5 bases at V and 8 bases at J; junction bases unmatched: 13. The CDR3 length is 15 residues. CDR3 DNA sequence: TGTGCCAGCAGCGTGACAGGGGAGGGATCGTACGGCTACACCTTC. Its translation: CASSVTGEGSYGYTF.

V is TRBV5-4 and J is TRBJ2-1, with D hard to call. Per the germline V gene, CDR1 is SGHNT and CDR2 is YYREEE (reference sequence). This CDR3 region has 15 residues. V shed 3 bases and J shed 7 bases, with 17 bases lying between them. As DNA, the CDR3 is TGTGCCAGCAGCTCAACCCATAGCCCGGCGAATGAGCAGTTCTTC. This encodes CASSSTHSPANEQFF.

The chain has TRBV7-6 and TRBJ1-6; a possible D gene is TRBD1 (5 bases). V was pared by 2 bases and J by 8 bases, with 13 bases between. Looked up from germline, CDR1 is SGHVS and CDR2 is FNYEAQ. CDR3 size: 15 residues. In nucleotides, the CDR3 is TGTGCCAGCAGCTTACAGGGAGGGGTCGATTCACCCCTCCACTTT. This translates into CASSLQGGVDSPLHF.

This chain links TRBV6-1 with TRBJ1-4; 9 bases fit TRBD1. Germline assignment: CDR1 MNHNS and CDR2 SASEGT. The V segment lost 5 bases and the J segment 8 bases; nucleotides outside the gene matches: 9. The CDR3 length is 15 residues. CDR3 region: CASSYPGQGEEKLFF. The DNA for the CDR3 is TGTGCCAGCAGTTACCCGGGACAGGGAGAAGAAAAACTGTTTTTT.